The 17 T cell receptor beta chains in this list originate from one sample, sequenced in a study of blood T cell repertoires in COVID-19. The method was immunoSEQ multiplex PCR; TCRdb's version includes in-frame clones alone and lacks a portion of them. The table includes 23,000 or so clones, around 90% detected once. Sequenced: peripheral blood. The receptor source for this set is a woman in her 70s with active COVID-19.

This chain uses TRBV6-5 with TRBJ2-3; TRBD2 agrees at 7 bases. This CDR3 comprises 15 residues. V was clipped by 4 bases and J by 0 bases; unmatched bases: 4. CDR1 and CDR2 (germline): MNHEY, SVGAGI. CDR3 sequence reads: CASSWVGGSTDTQYF. DNA of the CDR3: TGTGCCAGCAGTTGGGTGGGGGGGAGCACAGATACGCAGTATTTT.

This clone appeared a single time. This chain links TRBV27 with TRBJ1-1, with 8 bases that match TRBD1. The germline V gene has CDR1 MNHEY and CDR2 SMNVEV (reference sequence). V lost 6 bases to trimming and J lost 8 bases; unmatched junction nucleotides: 8. The CDR3 has 13 amino acids. CDR3 residues: CASRPGQEGEAFF. CDR3 in DNA: TGTGCCAGCAGACCGGGACAGGAGGGCGAAGCTTTCTTT.

The CDR3 here is CASSLGPFPDTDTQYF. The DNA for the CDR3 is TGTGCCAGCAGCTTAGGGCCGTTCCCAGACACAGATACGCAGTATTTT. The V call is TRBV7-6, the J call TRBJ2-3; D unclear. V lost 1 base, J lost 2 bases, and 13 bases lay in between. Germline V gene data show CDR1 as SGHVS and CDR2 as FNYEAQ. The CDR3 has 16 amino acids.

The CDR3 bases are TGCGCCAGCAGCCAAGGGACAGGGGATGGGGAGACCCAGTACTTC. Protein product: CASSQGTGDGETQYF. The genes are TRBV4-3 and TRBJ2-5; TRBD1 aligns across 9 bases. The germline V gene encodes CDR1 LGHNA and CDR2 YSLEER. Trimming at V came to 1 base and at J to 5 bases, leaving 5 bases not matched to a gene. CDR3 length: 15 amino acids.

The chain carries TRBV18 and TRBJ2-2; the D is unclear. Germline lookup yields CDR1 KGHSH and CDR2 LQKENI. The CDR3 extends over 12 amino acids. The V and J ends lost 3 bases and 6 bases respectively, with 5 bases between them. This CDR3 reads CASSPPSGELFF. The DNA for the CDR3 is TGTGCCAGCTCACCTCCATCCGGGGAGCTGTTTTTT. The complete variable domain, with remaining parts taken from reference TRBV18 and TRBJ2-2, reads NAGVMQNPRHLVRRRGQEARLRCSPMKGHSHVYWYRQLPEEGLKFMVYLQKENIIDESGMPKERFSAEFPKEGPSILRIQQVVRGDSAAYFCASSPPSGELFFGEGSRLTVL.

The chain couples TRBV5-1 to TRBJ2-1; 12 positions agree with TRBD2. The V segment lost 1 base and the J segment 7 bases; nucleotides outside the gene matches: 6. Per the germline V gene, CDR1 is SGHRS and CDR2 is YFSETQ. This CDR3 is 16 amino acids long. CDR3 residues: CASSLMASGRGNEQFF. The CDR3 nucleotides read TGCGCCAGCAGCTTGATGGCTAGCGGGAGGGGGAATGAGCAGTTCTTC.

The chain joins TRBV9 to TRBJ2-1; 7 bases align to TRBD2. Trimming at V came to 0 bases and at J to 4 bases, leaving 4 bases not matched to a gene. Germline loops: CDR1 SGDLS, CDR2 YYNGEE. This CDR3 spans 15 amino acids. Here the CDR3 reads CASSVGASGYNEQFF. The CDR3 coding sequence is TGTGCCAGCAGCGTAGGGGCTAGCGGTTACAATGAGCAGTTCTTC.

The chain couples TRBV5-1 to TRBJ2-1, with TRBD2 matching over 12 bases. The ends lost 2 bases at V and 9 bases at J; junction bases unmatched: 6. The CDR3 consists of 15 residues. Germline V gives CDR1 SGHRS, CDR2 YFSETQ. This chain's CDR3 is CASSFRLAGAGEQFF. In DNA, the CDR3 is TGCGCCAGCAGCTTTCGACTAGCGGGAGCCGGTGAGCAGTTCTTC.

The genes are TRBV5-1 and TRBJ2-5; D remains ambiguous. Trimming removed 2 bases at V and 3 bases at J, with 5 bases between. CDR1 and CDR2 (germline): SGHRS, YFSETQ. The CDR3 length is 12 residues. The CDR3 sequence: CASSLLEETQYF. CDR3 nucleotide sequence: TGCGCCAGCAGCTTACTTGAAGAGACCCAGTACTTC.

This chain joins TRBV5-1 and TRBJ2-1; the D gene is possibly TRBD2 (6 bases). CDR1 is SGHRS, CDR2 YFSETQ, per germline. V lost 0 bases, J lost 9 bases, and 16 bases lay in between. The CDR3 loop spans 15 amino acids. This CDR3 reads CASSLGDSGKGEQFF. CDR3 nucleotide sequence: TGCGCCAGCAGCTTGGGGGATAGCGGTAAGGGTGAGCAGTTCTTC.

The chain uses TRBV28 and TRBJ1-2; 8 positions agree with TRBD1. The CDR3 length is 17 residues. J gave up 8 bases and V 3 bases, and 17 bases lay outside the gene matches. Germline loops: CDR1 MDHEN, CDR2 SYDVKM. The CDR3 loop reads CASSLTGALTFMNGYTF. CDR3 DNA: TGTGCCAGCAGTTTGACAGGGGCTCTAACCTTCATGAACGGCTACACCTTC.

V usage is TRBV5-6 and J usage is TRBJ1-4; TRBD1 aligns across 7 bases. V dropped 2 bases and J dropped 0; count of bases not matched to a gene: 10. The germline gives CDR1 SGHDT, CDR2 YYEEEE. CDR3 length equals 18 residues. DNA of the CDR3: TGTGCCAGCAGCTTTTTCGACAGGGTACTCACAACTAATGAAAAACTGTTTTTT. It yields the protein CASSFFDRVLTTNEKLFF. The whole variable domain, filled in from reference TRBV5-6 and TRBJ1-4, reads DAGVTQSPTHLIKTRGQQVTLRCSPKSGHDTVSWYQQALGQGPQFIFQYYEEEERQRGNFPDRFSGHQFPNYSSELNVNALLLGDSALYLCASSFFDRVLTTNEKLFFGSGTQLSVL.

This rearrangement joins TRBV20-1 to TRBJ2-1; 8 bases are a match to TRBD2. The CDR3 length is 17 residues. Germline CDR1 DFQATT, CDR2 SNEGSKA (reference sequence). J lost 3 bases, V lost 4 bases, and 14 bases had no gene match. CDR3 bases: TGCAGTGCTAATGAGCGGGAGTGGGTCTCCGTCTACAATGAGCAGTTCTTC. Translation: CSANEREWVSVYNEQFF.

This rearrangement joins TRBV5-1 to TRBJ2-1; weak D call: TRBD2 (5 bases). Trimming cost V 4 bases and J 12 bases, with 17 bases left between them. The length of the CDR3 is 13 residues. Per the germline V gene, CDR1 is SGHRS and CDR2 is YFSETQ. The CDR3 spells CASSTDGKGGQFF. The CDR3 nucleotides read TGCGCCAGCAGCACGGACGGTAAAGGAGGGCAGTTCTTC.

V usage is TRBV19 and J usage is TRBJ2-5, with TRBD1 identical over 8 bases. V was clipped by 3 bases and J by 7 bases; unmatched bases: 4. The germline CDR1 and CDR2 sequences are LNHDA and SQIVND (reference sequence). The CDR3 has 13 residues. The DNA of the CDR3 is TGTGCCAGTAGTATTCAGGGGGCGGGGACCCAGTACTTC. It translates to CASSIQGAGTQYF.

The chain carries TRBV4-2 and TRBJ1-1; D is uncertain. The V gene lost 1 base and the J gene lost 2 bases, with 14 bases spanning the gap. There are 16 residues in the CDR3. Germline CDR1 is LGHNA and CDR2 is YNFKEQ. CDR3 in DNA: TGTGCCAGCAGCCAAGGAGGGAGGAGATACAACACTGAAGCTTTCTTT. Its protein product is CASSQGGRRYNTEAFF.

The gene calls are TRBV28 and TRBJ2-1; TRBD2 matches 10 bases. This CDR3 region has 16 residues. V lost 4 bases, J lost 6 bases, and 9 bases stayed unmatched. CDR1 MDHEN and CDR2 SYDVKM come from the germline V gene. The CDR3: CASSSLGLAVSNEQFF. CDR3 nucleotides: TGTGCCAGCAGTTCACTTGGACTAGCGGTGTCCAATGAGCAGTTCTTC.